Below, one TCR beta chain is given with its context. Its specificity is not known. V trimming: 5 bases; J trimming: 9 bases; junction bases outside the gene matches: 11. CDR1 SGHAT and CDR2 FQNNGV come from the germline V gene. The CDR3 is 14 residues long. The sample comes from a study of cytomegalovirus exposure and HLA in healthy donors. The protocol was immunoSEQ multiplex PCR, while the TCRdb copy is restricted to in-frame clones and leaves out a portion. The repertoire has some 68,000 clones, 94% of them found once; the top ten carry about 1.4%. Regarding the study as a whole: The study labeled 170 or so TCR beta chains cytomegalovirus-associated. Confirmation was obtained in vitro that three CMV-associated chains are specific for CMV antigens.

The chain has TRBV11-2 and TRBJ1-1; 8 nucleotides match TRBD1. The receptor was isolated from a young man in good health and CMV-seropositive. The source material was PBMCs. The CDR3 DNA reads TGTGCCAGCAGCACGACAGGGGCGAACCTTCAAGCTTTCTTT. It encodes CASSTTGANLQAFF.